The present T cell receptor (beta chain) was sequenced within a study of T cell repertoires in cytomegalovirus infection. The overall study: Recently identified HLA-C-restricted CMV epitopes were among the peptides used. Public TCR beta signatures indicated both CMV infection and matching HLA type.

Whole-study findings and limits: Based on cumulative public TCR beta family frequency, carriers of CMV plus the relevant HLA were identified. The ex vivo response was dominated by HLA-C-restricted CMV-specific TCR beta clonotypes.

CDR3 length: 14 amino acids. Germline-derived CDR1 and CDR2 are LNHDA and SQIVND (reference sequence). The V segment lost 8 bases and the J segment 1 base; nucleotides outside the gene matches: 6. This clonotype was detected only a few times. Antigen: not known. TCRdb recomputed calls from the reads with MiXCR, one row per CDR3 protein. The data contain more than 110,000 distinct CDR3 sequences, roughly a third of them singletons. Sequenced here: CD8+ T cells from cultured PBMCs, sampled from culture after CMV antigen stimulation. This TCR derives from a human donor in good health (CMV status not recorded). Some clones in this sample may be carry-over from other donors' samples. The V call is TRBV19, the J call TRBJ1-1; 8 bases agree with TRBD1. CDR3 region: CASQRTGWNTEAFF. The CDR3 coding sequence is TGTGCCAGTCAACGGACAGGGTGGAACACTGAAGCTTTCTTT.